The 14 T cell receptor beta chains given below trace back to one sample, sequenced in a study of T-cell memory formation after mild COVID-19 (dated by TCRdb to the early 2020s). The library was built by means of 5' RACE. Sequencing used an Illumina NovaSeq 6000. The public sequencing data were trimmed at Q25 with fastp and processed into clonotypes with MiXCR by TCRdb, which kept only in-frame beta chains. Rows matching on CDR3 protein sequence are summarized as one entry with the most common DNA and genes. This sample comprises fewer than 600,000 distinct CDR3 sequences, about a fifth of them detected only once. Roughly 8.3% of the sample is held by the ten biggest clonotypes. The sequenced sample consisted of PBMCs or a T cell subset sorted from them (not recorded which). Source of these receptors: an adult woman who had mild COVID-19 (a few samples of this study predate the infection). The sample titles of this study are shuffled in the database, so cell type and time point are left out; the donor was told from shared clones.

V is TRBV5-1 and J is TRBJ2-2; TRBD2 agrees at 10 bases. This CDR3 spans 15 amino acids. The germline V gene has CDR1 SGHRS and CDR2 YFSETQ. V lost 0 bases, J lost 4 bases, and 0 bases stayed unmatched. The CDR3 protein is CASSLASGSTGELFF. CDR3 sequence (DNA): TGCGCCAGCAGCTTGGCTAGCGGGAGCACCGGGGAGCTGTTTTTT.

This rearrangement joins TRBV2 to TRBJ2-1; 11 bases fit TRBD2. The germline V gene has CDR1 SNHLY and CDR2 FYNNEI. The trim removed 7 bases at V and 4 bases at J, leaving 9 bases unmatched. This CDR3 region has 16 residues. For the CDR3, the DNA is TGTGCCAGCAACTTAAGACTAGCGGGACTATACAATGAGCAGTTCTTC. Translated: CASNLRLAGLYNEQFF.

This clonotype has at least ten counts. The CDR3 DNA follows: TGTGCCACCAGTGATTCCCAGACCAACTCCTACGAGCAGTACTTC. Translating gives CATSDSQTNSYEQYF. The V call is TRBV24-1, the J call TRBJ2-7, with unresolved D. The CDR3 covers 15 residues. V lost 2 bases and J lost 0, with 10 bases in between. The V gene's germline CDR1 is KGHDR and CDR2 SFDVKD.

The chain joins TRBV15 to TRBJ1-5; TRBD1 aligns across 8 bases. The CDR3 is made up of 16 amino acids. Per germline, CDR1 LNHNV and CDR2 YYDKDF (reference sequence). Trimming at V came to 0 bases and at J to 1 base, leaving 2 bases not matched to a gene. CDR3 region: CATSRETGVSNQPQHF. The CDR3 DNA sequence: TGTGCCACCAGCAGAGAGACAGGGGTCAGCAATCAGCCCCAGCATTTT.

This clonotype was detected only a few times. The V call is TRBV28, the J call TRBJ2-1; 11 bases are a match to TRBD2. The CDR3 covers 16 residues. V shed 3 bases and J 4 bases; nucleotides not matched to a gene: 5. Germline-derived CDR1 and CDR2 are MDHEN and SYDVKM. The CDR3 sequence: CASSFSGRARYNEQFF. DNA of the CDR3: TGTGCCAGCAGTTTTAGCGGGAGGGCGAGGTACAATGAGCAGTTCTTC. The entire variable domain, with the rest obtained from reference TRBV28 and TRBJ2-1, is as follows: DVKVTQSSRYLVKRTGEKVFLECVQDMDHENMFWYRQDPGLGLRLIYFSYDVKMKEKGDIPEGYSVSREKKERFSLILESASTNQTSMYLCASSFSGRARYNEQFFGPGTRLTVL.

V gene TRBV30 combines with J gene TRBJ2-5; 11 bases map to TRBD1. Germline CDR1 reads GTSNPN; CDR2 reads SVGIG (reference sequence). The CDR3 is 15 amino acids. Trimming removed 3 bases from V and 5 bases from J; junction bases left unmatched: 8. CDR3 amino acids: CAWRSRDRGMETQYF. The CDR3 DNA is TGTGCCTGGAGATCCCGGGACAGGGGGATGGAGACCCAGTACTTC.

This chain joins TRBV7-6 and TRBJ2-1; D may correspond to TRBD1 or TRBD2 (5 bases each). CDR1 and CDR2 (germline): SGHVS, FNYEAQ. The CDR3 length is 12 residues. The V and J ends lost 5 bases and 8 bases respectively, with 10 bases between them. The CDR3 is CASSPVGDEQFF. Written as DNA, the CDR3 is TGTGCCAGCAGCCCCGTGGGGGATGAGCAGTTCTTC.

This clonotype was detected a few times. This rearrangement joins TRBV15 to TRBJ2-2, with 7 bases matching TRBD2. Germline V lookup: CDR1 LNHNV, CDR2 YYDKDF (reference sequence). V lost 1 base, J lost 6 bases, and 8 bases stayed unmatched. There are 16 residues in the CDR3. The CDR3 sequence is CATSRGDAGAAGELFF. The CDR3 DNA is TGTGCCACCAGCAGAGGTGATGCGGGAGCGGCCGGGGAGCTGTTTTTT. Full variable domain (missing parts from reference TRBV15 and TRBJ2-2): DAMVIQNPRYQVTQFGKPVTLSCSQTLNHNVMYWYQQKSSQAPKLLFHYYDKDFNNEADTPDNFQSRRPNTSFCFLDIRSPGLGDTAMYLCATSRGDAGAAGELFFGEGSRLTVL.

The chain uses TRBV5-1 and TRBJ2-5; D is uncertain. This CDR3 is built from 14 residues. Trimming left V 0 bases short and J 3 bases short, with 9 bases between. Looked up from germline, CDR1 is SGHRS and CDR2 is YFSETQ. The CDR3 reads CASSLAPQEETQYF. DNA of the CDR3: TGCGCCAGCAGCTTGGCCCCGCAGGAAGAGACCCAGTACTTC.

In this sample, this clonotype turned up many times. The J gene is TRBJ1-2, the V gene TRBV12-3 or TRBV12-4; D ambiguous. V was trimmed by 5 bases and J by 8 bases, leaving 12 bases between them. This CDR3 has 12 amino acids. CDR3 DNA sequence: TGTGCCAGCAGTCCCGGGGTGGGCGGCTACACCTTC. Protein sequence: CASSPGVGGYTF.

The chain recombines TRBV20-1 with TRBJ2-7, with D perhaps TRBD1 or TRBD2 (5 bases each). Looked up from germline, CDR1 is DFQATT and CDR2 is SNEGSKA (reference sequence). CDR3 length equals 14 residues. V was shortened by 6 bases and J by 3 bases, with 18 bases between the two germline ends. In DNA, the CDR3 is TGCAGTGCCAGGACGGGGCAGGTTGACTACGAGCAGTACTTC. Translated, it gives CSARTGQVDYEQYF.

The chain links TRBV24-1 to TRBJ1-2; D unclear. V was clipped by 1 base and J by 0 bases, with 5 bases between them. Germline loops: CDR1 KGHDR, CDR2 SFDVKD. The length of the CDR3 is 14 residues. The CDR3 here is CATSDFTTNYGYTF. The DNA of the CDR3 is TGTGCCACCAGTGATTTTACAACTAACTATGGCTACACCTTC.

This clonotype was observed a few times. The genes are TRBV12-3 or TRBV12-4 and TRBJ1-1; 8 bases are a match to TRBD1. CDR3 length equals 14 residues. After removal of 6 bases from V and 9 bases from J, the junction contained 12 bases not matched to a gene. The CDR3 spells CASRVDRDGSKAFF. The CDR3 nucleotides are TGTGCCAGCAGGGTGGACAGGGATGGGTCGAAAGCTTTCTTT.

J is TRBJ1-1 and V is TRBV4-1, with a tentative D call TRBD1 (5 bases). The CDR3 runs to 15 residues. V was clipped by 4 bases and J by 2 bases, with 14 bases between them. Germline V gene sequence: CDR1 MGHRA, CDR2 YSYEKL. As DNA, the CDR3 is TGCGCCAGCAGCCGATCCGGTGGGGGAAACACTGAAGCTTTCTTT. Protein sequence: CASSRSGGGNTEAFF.